This record concerns one T cell receptor (beta chain) sequence. Its antigen is unidentified. This CDR3 is built from 11 residues. V lost 5 bases to trimming and J lost 8 bases, with 9 bases between them. CDR1 is MNHNY and CDR2 is SVGAGI in the germline V gene (reference sequence). Treg sorting used a CD4+CD25+CD127-/low gate. MiXCR, applied by TCRdb to the 5' RACE reads, yields one record per CDR3 protein. The profile shows 55,000 or so distinct CDR3 sequences, more than 20% of them singletons. Findings and caveats of the study: Tumor memory CD4+ T cell TCR gene usage was found to cluster with blood and lymph node memory CD4+ cells and with lymph node naive CD4+ cells.

Sequencing was done on a sample of tumor-infiltrating Tregs sorted from the breast tumor. The chain employs TRBV6-6 and TRBJ1-2, with D possibly matching TRBD1 (5 bases). This TCR was recovered from a female donor with breast cancer. The CDR3 nucleotides are TGTGCCAGCAGTCTGGGGACCGGCTACACCTTC. Translated: CASSLGTGYTF.